This paragraph reports one TCR beta chain. Its antigen is unknown. This record belongs to a study of cytomegalovirus exposure and HLA in healthy donors. Study results and limitations: The authors excluded some V segments, including TRBV6-2 and TRBV6-3, as indistinguishable. CMV serostatus was the sole immune exposure information available. Among CMV-associated TCR beta chains, most appeared HLA-restricted in a later analysis.

This PCR relied on a set of 60 Vbeta primers and 13 Jbeta primers. The assay was immunoSEQ multiplex PCR, and TCRdb's table has in-frame clones only and misses some. The data show around 110,000 clones, with about 60% seen just once and 2.2% held by the top ten. V shed 1 base and J 3 bases; nucleotides not matched to a gene: 14. The CDR3 is 18 amino acids. CDR1 is SGHKS, CDR2 YYEKEE, per germline (reference sequence). There were likely unrecorded immune exposures, though donors were nominally healthy when sampled. J is TRBJ2-7 and V is TRBV5-5, with TRBD1 matching over 9 bases. The source of this sequence is a woman aged 25 to 39 in good health and CMV-seronegative. The sequencing sample was made of PBMCs. CDR3 in DNA: TGTGCCAGCAGCTTGACTATACAGGGGGCCGGTTCTTTCTACGAGCAGTACTTC. This codes for CASSLTIQGAGSFYEQYF.